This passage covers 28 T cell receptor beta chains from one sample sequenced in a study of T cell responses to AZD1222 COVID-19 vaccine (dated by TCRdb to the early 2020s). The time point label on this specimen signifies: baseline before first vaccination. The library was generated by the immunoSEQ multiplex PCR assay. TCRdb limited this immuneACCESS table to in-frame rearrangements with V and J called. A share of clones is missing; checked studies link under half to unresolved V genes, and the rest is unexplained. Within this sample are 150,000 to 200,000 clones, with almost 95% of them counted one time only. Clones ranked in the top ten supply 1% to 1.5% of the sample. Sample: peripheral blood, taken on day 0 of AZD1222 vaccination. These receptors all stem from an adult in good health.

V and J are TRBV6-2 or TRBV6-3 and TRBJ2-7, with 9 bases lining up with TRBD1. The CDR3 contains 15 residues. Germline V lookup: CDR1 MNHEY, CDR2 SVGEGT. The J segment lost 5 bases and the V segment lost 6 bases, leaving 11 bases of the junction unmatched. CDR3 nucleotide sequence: TGTGCCAGCAGCTCCAACCGGGACAGGGCTAACGAGCAGTACTTC. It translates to CASSSNRDRANEQYF.

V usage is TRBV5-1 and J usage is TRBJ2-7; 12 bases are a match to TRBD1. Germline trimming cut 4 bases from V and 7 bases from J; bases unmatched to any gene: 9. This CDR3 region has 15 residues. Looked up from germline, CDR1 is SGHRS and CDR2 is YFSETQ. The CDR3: CASSDRDRGREEQYF. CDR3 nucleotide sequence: TGCGCCAGCAGCGATCGGGACAGGGGGCGGGAAGAGCAGTACTTC.

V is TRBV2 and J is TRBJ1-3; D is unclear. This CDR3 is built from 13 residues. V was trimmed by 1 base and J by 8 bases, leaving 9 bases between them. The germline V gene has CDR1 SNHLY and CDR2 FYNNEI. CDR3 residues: CASSEGPRDTIYF. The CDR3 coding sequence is TGTGCCAGCAGTGAAGGGCCTCGGGACACCATATATTTT.

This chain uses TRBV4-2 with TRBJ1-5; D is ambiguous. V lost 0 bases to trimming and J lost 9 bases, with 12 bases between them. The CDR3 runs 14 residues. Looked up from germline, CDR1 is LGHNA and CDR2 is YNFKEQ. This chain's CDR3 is CASSQEGARAPQHF. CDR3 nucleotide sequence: TGTGCCAGCAGCCAAGAAGGAGCTAGGGCGCCCCAGCATTTT.

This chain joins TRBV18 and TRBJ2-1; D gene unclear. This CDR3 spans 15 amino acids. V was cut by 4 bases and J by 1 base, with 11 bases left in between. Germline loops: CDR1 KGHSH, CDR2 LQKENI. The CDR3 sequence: CASSRNAVSYNEQFF. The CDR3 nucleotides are TGTGCCAGCTCACGGAACGCCGTATCCTACAATGAGCAGTTCTTC. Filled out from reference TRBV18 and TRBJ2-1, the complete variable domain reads NAGVMQNPRHLVRRRGQEARLRCSPMKGHSHVYWYRQLPEEGLKFMVYLQKENIIDESGMPKERFSAEFPKEGPSILRIQQVVRGDSAAYFCASSRNAVSYNEQFFGPGTRLTVL.

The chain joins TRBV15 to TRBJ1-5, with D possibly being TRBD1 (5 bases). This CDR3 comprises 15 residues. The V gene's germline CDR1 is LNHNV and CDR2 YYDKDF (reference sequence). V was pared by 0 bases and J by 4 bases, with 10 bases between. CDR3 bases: TGTGCCACCAGCAGAGATCTGTGGGGGAATCAGCCCCAGCATTTT. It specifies CATSRDLWGNQPQHF.

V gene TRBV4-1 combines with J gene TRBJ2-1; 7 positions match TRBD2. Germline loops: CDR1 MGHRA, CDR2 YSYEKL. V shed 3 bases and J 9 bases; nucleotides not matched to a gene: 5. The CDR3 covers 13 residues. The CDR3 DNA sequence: TGCGCCAGCAGCCAGGTGGGGAGGGCTGAGCAGTTCTTC. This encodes CASSQVGRAEQFF.

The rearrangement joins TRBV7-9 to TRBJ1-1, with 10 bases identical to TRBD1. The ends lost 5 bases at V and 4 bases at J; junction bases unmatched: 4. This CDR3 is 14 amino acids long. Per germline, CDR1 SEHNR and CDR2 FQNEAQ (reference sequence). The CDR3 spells CASSEGQGFTEAFF. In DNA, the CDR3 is TGTGCCAGCAGCGAGGGACAGGGGTTCACTGAAGCTTTCTTT.

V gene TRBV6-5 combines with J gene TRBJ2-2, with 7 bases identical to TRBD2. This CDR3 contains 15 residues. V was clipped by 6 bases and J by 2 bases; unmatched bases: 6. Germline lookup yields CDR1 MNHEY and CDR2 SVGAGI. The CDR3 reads CASRKGTTNTGELFF. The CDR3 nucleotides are TGTGCCAGCAGAAAAGGGACTACCAACACCGGGGAGCTGTTTTTT.

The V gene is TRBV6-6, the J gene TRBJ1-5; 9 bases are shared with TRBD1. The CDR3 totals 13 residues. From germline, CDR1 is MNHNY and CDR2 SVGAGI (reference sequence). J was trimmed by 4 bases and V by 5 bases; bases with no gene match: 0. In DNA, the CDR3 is TGTGCCAGCAGTGACAGGGGGAATCAGCCCCAGCATTTT. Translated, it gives CASSDRGNQPQHF.

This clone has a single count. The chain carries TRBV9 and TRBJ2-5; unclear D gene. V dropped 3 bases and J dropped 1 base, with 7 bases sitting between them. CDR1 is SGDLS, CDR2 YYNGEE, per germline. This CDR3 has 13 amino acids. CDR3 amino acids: CASSASSQETQYF. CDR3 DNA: TGTGCCAGCAGCGCGTCCAGCCAAGAGACCCAGTACTTC.

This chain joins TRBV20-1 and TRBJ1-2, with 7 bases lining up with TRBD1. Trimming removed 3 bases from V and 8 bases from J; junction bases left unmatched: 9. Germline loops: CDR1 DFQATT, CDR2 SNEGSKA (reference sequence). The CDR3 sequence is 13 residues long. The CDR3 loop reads CSASREGARGYTF. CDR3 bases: TGCAGTGCTAGTCGGGAGGGGGCTAGGGGCTACACCTTC.

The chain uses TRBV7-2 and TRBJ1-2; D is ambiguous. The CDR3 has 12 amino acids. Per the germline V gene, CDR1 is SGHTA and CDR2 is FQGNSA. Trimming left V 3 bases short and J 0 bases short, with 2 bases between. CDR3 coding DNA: TGTGCCAGCAGCTTCTCTAACTATGGCTACACCTTC. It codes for CASSFSNYGYTF.

This CDR3 is CASSQSASSYNEQFF. The CDR3 nucleotides read TGCGCCAGCAGCCAAAGTGCAAGCTCCTACAATGAGCAGTTCTTC. The chain is built from TRBV5-1 and TRBJ2-1; no firm D call. This CDR3 is built from 15 residues. Between the trimmed V and J ends, which lost 4 bases and 0 bases, there was a span of 11 bases. Germline values: CDR1 SGHRS, CDR2 YFSETQ.

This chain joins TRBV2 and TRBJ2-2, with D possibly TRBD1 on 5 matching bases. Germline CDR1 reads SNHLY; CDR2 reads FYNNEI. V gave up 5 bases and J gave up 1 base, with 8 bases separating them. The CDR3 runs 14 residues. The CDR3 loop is CASSNGQNTGELFF. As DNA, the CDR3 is TGTGCCAGCAGTAATGGACAGAACACCGGGGAGCTGTTTTTT.

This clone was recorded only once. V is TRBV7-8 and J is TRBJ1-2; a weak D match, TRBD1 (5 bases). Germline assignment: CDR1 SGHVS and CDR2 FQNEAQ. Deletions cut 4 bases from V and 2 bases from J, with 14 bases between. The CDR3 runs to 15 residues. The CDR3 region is CASSSGTGENYGYTF. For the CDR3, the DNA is TGTGCCAGCAGCTCCGGAACGGGGGAAAACTATGGCTACACCTTC.

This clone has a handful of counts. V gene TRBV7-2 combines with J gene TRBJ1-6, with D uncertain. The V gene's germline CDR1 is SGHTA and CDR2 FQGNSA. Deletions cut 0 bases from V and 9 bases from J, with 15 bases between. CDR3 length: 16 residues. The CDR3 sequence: CASSLAAEGSGSPLHF. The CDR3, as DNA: TGTGCCAGCAGCTTAGCCGCGGAGGGTTCAGGTTCACCCCTCCACTTT.

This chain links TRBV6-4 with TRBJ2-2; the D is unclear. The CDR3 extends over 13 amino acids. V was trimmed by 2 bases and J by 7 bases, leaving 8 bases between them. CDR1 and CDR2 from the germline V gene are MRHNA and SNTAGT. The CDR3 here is CASSDIEFGELFF. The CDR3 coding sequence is TGTGCCAGCAGTGACATTGAGTTCGGGGAGCTGTTTTTT.

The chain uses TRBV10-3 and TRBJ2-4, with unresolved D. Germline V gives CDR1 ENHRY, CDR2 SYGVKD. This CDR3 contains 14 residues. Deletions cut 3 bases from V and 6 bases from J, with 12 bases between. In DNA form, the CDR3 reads TGTGCCATCAGTGATGGCCGATCGGGAAACATTCAGTACTTC. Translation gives CAISDGRSGNIQYF.

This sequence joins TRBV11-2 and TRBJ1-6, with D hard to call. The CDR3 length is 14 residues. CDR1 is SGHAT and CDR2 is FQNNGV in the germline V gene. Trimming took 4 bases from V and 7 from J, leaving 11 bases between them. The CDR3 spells CASSYAGFNSPLHF. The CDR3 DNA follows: TGTGCCAGCAGCTACGCAGGATTCAATTCACCCCTCCACTTT.

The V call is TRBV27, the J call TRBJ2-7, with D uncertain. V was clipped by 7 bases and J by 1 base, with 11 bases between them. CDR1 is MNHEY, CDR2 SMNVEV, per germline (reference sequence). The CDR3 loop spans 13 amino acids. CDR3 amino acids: CASKISGSYEQYF. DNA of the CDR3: TGTGCCAGCAAAATAAGTGGGTCCTACGAGCAGTACTTC.

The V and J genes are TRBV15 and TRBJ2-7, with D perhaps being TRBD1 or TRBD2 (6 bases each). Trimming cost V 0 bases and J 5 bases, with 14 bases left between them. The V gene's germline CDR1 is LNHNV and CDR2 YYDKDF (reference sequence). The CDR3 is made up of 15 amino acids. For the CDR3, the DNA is TGTGCCACCAGCAGAGATCCCGGGGGCGCGGACGAGCAGTACTTC. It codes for CATSRDPGGADEQYF.

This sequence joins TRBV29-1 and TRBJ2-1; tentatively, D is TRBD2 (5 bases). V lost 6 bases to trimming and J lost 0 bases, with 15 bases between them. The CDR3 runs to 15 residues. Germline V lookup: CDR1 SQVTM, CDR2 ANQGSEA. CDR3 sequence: CSVVRDYPSYNEQFF. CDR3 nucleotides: TGCAGCGTCGTTCGAGACTACCCCTCCTACAATGAGCAGTTCTTC.

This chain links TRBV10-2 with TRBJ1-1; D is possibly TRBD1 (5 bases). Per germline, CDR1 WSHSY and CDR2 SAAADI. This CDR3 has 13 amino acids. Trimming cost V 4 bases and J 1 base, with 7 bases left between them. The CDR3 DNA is TGCGCCAGCAGTGGACAGTGGAACACTGAAGCTTTCTTT. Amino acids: CASSGQWNTEAFF.

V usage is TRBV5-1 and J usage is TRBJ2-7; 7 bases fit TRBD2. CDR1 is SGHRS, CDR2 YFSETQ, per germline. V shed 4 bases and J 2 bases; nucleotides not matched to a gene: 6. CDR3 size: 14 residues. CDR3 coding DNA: TGCGCCAGCAGCCTATCGGGACTAACCTACGAGCAGTACTTC. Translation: CASSLSGLTYEQYF.

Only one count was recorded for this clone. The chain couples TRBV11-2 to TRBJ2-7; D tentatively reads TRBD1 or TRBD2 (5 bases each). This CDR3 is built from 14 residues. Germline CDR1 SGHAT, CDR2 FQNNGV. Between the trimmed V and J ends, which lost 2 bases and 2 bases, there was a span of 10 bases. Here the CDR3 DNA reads TGTGCCAGCAGCTTACAGGGACCAGCCTACGAGCAGTACTTC. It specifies CASSLQGPAYEQYF. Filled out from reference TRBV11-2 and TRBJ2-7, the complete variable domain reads EAGVAQSPRYKIIEKRQSVAFWCNPISGHATLYWYQQILGQGPKLLIQFQNNGVVDDSQLPKDRFSAERLKGVDSTLKIQPAKLEDSAVYLCASSLQGPAYEQYFGPGTRLTVT.

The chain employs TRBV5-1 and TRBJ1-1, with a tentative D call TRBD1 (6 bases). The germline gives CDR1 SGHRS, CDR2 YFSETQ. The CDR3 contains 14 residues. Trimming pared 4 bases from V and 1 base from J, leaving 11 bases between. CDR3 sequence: CASSVGHQNTEAFF. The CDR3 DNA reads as TGCGCCAGCAGCGTGGGACACCAGAACACTGAAGCTTTCTTT. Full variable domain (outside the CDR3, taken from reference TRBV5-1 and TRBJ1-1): KAGVTQTPRYLIKTRGQQVTLSCSPISGHRSVSWYQQTPGQGLQFLFEYFSETQRNKGNFPGRFSGRQFSNSRSEMNVSTLELGDSALYLCASSVGHQNTEAFFGQGTRLTVV.

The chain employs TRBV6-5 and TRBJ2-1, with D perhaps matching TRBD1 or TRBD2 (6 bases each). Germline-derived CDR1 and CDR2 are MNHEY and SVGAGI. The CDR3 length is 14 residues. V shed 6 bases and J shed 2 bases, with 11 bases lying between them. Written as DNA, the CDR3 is TGTGCCAGCAGGTCCGGGGGCCCCTACAATGAGCAGTTCTTC. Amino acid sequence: CASRSGGPYNEQFF.